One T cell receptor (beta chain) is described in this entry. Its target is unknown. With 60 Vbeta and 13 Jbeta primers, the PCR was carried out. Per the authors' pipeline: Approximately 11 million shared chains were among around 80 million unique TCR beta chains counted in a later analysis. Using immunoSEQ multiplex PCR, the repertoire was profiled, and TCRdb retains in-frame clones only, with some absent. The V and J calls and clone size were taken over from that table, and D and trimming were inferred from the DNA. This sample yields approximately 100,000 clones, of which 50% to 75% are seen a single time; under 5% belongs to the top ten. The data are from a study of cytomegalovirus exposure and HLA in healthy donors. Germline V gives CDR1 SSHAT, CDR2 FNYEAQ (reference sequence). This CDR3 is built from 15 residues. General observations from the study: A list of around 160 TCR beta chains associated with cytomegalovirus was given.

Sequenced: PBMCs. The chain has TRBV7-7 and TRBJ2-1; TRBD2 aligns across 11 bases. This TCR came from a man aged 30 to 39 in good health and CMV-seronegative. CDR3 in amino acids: CAITDGLAGRGEQFF. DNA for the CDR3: TGTGCTATCACTGATGGACTAGCGGGCCGGGGTGAGCAGTTCTTC.